These T cell receptor beta chains were read from a single sample in a study of blood T cells in healthy people across ages. TCRdb fed the 5' RACE reads into MiXCR, producing one record per CDR3 protein. The sample lists approximately 960,000 distinct CDR3 sequences; 29% were seen once. A further study also used this sample, focusing on T cells of mothers and their children.

Material for sequencing was blood. Receptors originate from a woman aged 40 to 50 in good health. The CDR3 runs from the conserved cysteine through the conserved F or W. D genes are given only for firm matches. A clone size is listed for some rows: how often the clone was seen (once, few, many), or a class if it is expanded.

V gene: TRBV18
D gene: TRBD2
clone size: NA
J gene: TRBJ2-7
CDR3 protein: CASSPMGGGSYEQYF
CDR3 DNA: TGTGCCAGCTCACCAATGGGCGGGGGATCCTACGAGCAGTACTTC

V gene: TRBV7-3
D gene: TRBD2
clone size: few
J gene: TRBJ2-1
CDR3 protein: CASARGGGDEQFF
CDR3 DNA: TGTGCCAGCGCGCGGGGGGGCGGTGATGAGCAGTTCTTC

V gene: TRBV5-1
D gene: TRBD1
clone size: NA
J gene: TRBJ1-2
CDR3 protein: CASSDGTGIGYTF
CDR3 DNA: TGCGCCAGCAGCGACGGGACAGGGATTGGCTACACCTTC

V gene: TRBV20-1
D gene: NA
clone size: NA
J gene: TRBJ1-6
CDR3 protein: CSAEDRATSYNSPLHF
CDR3 DNA: TGCAGTGCTGAAGACCGTGCGACCTCCTATAATTCACCCCTCCACTTT

V gene: TRBV5-1
D gene: NA
clone size: many
J gene: TRBJ2-3
CDR3 protein: CASSLEPGDTQYF
CDR3 DNA: TGCGCCAGCAGCTTGGAGCCAGGAGATACGCAGTATTTT

V gene: TRBV5-1
D gene: NA
clone size: few
J gene: TRBJ1-2
CDR3 protein: CASSQNVGTTDGYTF
CDR3 DNA: TGCGCCAGCAGCCAAAACGTCGGGACAACTGATGGCTACACCTTC

V gene: TRBV6-4
D gene: NA
clone size: NA
J gene: TRBJ2-1
CDR3 protein: CASKAGATENEQFF
CDR3 DNA: TGTGCCAGCAAGGCGGGGGCAACCGAGAATGAGCAGTTCTTC

V gene: TRBV12-3/TRBV12-4
D gene: NA
clone size: few
J gene: TRBJ2-1
CDR3 protein: CASTAGGGPYNEQFF
CDR3 DNA: TGTGCCAGCACCGCAGGTGGGGGACCCTACAATGAGCAGTTCTTC

V gene: TRBV28
D gene: NA
clone size: NA
J gene: TRBJ1-1
CDR3 protein: CASQSGTLNTEAFF
CDR3 DNA: TGTGCCAGTCAGTCCGGGACACTGAACACTGAAGCTTTCTTT

V gene: TRBV7-2
D gene: TRBD1
clone size: NA
J gene: TRBJ2-7
CDR3 protein: CASSLGQLNSYEQYF
CDR3 DNA: TGTGCCAGCAGCCTGGGACAGTTAAACTCCTACGAGCAGTACTTC